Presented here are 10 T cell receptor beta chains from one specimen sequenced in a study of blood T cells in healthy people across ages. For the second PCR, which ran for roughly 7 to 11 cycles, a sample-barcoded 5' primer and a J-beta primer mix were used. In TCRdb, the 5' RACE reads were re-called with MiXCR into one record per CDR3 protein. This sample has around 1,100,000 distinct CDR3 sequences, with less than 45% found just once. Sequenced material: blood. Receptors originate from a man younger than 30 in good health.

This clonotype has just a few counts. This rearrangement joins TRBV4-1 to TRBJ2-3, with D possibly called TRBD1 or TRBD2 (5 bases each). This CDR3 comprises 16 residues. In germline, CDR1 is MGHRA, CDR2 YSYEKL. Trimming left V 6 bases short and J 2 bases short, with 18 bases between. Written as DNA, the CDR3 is TGCGCCAGCAGGGCAAGGGACGGTCAGTACACAGATACGCAGTATTTT. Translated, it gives CASRARDGQYTDTQYF.

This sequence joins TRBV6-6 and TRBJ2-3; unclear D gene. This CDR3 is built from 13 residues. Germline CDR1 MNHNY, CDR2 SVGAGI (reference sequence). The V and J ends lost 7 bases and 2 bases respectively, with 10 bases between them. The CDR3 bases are TGTGCCAGCACCCGCGTCCCCACAGATACGCAGTATTTT. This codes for CASTRVPTDTQYF.

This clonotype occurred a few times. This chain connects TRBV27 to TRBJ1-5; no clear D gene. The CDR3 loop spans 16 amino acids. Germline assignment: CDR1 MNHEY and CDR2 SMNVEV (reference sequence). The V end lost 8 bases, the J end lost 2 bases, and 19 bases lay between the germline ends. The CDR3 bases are TGTGCCAGCCGCCCCAATCGGGCTAAGGGCAATCAGCCCCAGCATTTT. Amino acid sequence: CASRPNRAKGNQPQHF.

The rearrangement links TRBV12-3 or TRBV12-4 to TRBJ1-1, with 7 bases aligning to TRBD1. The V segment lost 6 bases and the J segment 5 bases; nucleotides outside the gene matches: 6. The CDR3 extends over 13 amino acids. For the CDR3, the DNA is TGTGCCAGCAGGGACAGGAAAAGGACTGAAGCTTTCTTT. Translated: CASRDRKRTEAFF.

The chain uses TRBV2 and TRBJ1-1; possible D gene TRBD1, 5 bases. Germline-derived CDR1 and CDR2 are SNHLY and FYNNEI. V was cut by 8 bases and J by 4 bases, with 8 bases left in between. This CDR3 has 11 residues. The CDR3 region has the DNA TGTGCCAGCTGGGGGATCACTGAAGCTTTCTTT. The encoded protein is CASWGITEAFF.

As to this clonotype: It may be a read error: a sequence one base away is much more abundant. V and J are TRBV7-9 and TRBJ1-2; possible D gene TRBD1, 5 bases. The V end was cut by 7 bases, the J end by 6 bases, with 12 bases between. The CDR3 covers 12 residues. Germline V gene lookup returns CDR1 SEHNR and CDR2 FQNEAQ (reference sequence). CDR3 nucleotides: TGTGCCAGCATCTTGAGGGGACATGGCTACACCTTC. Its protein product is CASILRGHGYTF.

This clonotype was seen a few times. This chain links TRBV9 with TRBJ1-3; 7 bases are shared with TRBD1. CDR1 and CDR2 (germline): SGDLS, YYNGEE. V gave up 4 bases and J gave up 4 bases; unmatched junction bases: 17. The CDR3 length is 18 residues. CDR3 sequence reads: CASSIQGGQSIGGNTIYF. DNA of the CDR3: TGTGCCAGCAGCATACAAGGGGGACAGTCTATAGGCGGAAACACCATATATTTT.

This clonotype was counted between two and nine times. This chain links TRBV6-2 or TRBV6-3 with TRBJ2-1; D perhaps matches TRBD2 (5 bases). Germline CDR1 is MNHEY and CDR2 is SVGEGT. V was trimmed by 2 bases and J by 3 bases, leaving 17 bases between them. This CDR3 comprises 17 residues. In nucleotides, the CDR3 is TGTGCCAGCAGTTACCCGGACTCCGCTTCTTTCTACAATGAGCAGTTCTTC. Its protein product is CASSYPDSASFYNEQFF.

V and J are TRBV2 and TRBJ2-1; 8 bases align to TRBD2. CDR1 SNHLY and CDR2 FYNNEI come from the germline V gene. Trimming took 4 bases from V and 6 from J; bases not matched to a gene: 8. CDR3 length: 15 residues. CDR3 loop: CASSGAGVVSNEQFF. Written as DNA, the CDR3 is TGTGCCAGCAGTGGAGCGGGAGTAGTCAGCAATGAGCAGTTCTTC. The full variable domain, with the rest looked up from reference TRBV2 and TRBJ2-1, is EPEVTQTPSHQVTQMGQEVILRCVPISNHLYFYWYRQILGQKVEFLVSFYNNEISEKSEIFDDQFSVERPDGSNFTLKIRSTKLEDSAMYFCASSGAGVVSNEQFFGPGTRLTVL.

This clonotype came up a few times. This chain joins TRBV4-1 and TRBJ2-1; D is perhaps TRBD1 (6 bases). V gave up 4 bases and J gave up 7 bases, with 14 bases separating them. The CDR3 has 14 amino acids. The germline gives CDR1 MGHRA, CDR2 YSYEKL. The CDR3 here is CASSPLGAVNEQFF. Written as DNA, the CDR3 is TGCGCCAGCAGCCCCCTGGGGGCAGTAAATGAGCAGTTCTTC.